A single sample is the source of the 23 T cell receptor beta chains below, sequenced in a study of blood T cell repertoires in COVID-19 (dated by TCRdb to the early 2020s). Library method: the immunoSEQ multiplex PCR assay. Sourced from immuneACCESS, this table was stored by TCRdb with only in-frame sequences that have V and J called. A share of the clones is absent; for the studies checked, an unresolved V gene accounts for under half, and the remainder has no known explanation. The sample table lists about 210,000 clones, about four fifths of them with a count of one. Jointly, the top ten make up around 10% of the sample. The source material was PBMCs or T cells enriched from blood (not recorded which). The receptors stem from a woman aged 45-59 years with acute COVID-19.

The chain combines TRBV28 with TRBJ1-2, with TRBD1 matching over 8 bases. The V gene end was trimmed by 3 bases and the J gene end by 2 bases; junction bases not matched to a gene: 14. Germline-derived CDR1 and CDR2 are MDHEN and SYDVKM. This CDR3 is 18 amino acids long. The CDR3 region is CASSLITGGTKTNYGYTF. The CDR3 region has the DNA TGTGCCAGCAGTTTGATTACAGGGGGAACAAAGACAAACTATGGCTACACCTTC.

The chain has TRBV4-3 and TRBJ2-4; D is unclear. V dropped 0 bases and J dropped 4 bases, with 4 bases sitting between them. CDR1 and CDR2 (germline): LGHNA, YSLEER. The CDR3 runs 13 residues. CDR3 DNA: TGCGCCAGCAGCCAAGACCCAAAAAACATTCAGTACTTC. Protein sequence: CASSQDPKNIQYF.

The CDR3 DNA follows: TGTGCCAGCAGCCAAGTTCGTTCGGCGGCCGGGGAGCTGTTTTTT. Encoded protein: CASSQVRSAAGELFF. This chain links TRBV14 with TRBJ2-2; D unresolved. Between the trimmed V and J ends, which lost 1 base and 6 bases, there was a span of 12 bases. The germline CDR1 and CDR2 sequences are SGHDN and FVKESK. CDR3 length equals 15 residues. Looking up the rest from reference TRBV14 and TRBJ2-2 gives the full variable domain: EAGVTQFPSHSVIEKGQTVTLRCDPISGHDNLYWYRRVMGKEIKFLLHFVKESKQDESGMPNNRFLAERTGGTYSTLKVQPAELEDSGVYFCASSQVRSAAGELFFGEGSRLTVL.

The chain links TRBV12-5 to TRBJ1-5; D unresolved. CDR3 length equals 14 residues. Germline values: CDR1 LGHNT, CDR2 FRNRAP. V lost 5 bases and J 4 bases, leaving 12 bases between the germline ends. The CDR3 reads CASGHGQGNQPQHF. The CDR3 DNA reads TGTGCTAGTGGTCATGGGCAAGGAAATCAGCCCCAGCATTTT.

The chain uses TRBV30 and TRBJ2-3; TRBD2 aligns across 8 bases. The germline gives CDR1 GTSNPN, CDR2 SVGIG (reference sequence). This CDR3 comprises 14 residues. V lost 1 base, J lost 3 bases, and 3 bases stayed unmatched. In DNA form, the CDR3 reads TGTGCCTGGAGTGCTGGACTAGCAACAGATACGCAGTATTTT. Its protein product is CAWSAGLATDTQYF. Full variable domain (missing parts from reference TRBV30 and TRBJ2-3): SQTIHQWPATLVQPVGSPLSLECTVEGTSNPNLYWYRQAAGRGLQLLFYSVGIGQISSEVPQNLSASRPQDRQFILSSKKLLLSDSGFYLCAWSAGLATDTQYFGPGTRLTVL.

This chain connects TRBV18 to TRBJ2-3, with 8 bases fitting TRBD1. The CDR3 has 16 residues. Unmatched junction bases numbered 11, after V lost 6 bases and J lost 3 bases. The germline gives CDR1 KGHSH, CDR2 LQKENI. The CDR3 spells CASSLNSGQGTDTQYF. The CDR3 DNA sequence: TGTGCCAGCTCTCTAAACTCTGGACAGGGAACAGATACGCAGTATTTT.

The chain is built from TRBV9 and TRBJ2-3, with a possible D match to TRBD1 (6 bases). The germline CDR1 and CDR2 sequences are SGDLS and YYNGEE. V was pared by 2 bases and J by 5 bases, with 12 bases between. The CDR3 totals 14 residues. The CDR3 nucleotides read TGTGCCAGCAGCGTGTACAGGGTTAGAGATACGCAGTATTTT. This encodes CASSVYRVRDTQYF.

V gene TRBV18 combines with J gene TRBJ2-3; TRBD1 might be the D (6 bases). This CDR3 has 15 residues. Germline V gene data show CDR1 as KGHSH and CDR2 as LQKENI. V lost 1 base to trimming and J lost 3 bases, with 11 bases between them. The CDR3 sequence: CASSPRTGTTDTQYF. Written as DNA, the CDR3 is TGTGCCAGCTCACCACGAACAGGGACGACAGATACGCAGTATTTT.

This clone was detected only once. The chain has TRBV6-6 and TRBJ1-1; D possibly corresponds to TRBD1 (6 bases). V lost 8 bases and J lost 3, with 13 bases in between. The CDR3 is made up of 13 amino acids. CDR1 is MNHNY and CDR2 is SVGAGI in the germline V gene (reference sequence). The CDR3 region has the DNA TGTGCCAGCCCCCGGGCAGGGGACACTGAAGCTTTCTTT. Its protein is CASPRAGDTEAFF.

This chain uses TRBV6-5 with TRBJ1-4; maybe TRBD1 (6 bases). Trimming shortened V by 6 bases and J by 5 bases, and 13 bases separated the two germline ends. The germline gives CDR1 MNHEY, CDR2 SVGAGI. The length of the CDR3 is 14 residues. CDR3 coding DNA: TGTGCCAGCAGAACAGGGAACGAAAATGAAAAACTGTTTTTT. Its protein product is CASRTGNENEKLFF.

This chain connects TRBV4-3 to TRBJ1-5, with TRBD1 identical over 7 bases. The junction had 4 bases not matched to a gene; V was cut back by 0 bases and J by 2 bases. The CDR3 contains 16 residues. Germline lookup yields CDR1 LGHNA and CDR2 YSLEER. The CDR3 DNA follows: TGCGCCAGCAGCCAAGAGGACAGGAGGGGCAATCAGCCCCAGCATTTT. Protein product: CASSQEDRRGNQPQHF.

The CDR3 protein is CASSLAAGPYEQYF. CDR3 DNA: TGTGCCAGCAGCTTAGCGGCAGGGCCCTACGAGCAGTACTTC. The chain uses TRBV11-2 and TRBJ2-7, with D perhaps matching TRBD1 (5 bases). Per germline, CDR1 SGHAT and CDR2 FQNNGV. The CDR3 contains 14 residues. Between the trimmed V and J ends, which lost 1 base and 2 bases, there was a span of 9 bases.

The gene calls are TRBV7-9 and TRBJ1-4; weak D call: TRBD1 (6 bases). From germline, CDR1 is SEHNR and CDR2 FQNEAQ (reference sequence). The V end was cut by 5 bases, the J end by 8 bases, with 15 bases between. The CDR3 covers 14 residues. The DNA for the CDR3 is TGTGCCAGCAGCCACCGGGACAATCGCGAAAAACTGTTTTTT. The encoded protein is CASSHRDNREKLFF.

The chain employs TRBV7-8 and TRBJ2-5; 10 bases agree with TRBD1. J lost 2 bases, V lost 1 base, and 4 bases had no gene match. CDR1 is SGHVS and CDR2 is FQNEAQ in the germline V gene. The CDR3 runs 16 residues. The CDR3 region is CASSLGDRGSQETQYF. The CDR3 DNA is TGTGCCAGCAGCTTAGGGGACAGGGGAAGTCAAGAGACCCAGTACTTC.

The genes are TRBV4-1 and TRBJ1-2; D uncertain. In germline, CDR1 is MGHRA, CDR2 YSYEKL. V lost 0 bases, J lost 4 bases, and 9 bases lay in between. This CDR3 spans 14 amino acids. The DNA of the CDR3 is TGCGCCAGCAGCCAAGATCCGGGTCCCTATGGCTACACCTTC. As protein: CASSQDPGPYGYTF.

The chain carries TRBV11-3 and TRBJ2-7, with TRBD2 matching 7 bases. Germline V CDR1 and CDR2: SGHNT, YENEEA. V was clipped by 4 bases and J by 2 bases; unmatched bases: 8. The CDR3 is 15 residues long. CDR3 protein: CASSSPQSGAYEQYF. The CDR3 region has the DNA TGTGCCAGCAGCTCCCCGCAGAGCGGGGCCTACGAGCAGTACTTC.

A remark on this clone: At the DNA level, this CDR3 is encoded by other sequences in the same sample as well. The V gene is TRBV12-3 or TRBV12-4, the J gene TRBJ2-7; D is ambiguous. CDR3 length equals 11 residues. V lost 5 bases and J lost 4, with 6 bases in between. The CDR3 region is CASSPSYEQYF. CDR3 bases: TGTGCCAGCAGTCCCTCTTACGAGCAGTACTTC.

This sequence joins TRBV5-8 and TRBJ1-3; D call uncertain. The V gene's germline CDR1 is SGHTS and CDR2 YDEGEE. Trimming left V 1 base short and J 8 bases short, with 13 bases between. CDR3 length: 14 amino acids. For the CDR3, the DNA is TGTGCCAGCAGCTTGCGGTGGTCTTCGGACACCATATATTTT. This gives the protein CASSLRWSSDTIYF. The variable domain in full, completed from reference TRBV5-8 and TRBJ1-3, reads EAGVTQSPTHLIKTRGQQATLRCSPISGHTSVYWYQQALGLGLQFLLWYDEGEERNRGNFPPRFSGRQFPNYSSELNVNALELEDSALYLCASSLRWSSDTIYFGEGSWLTVV.

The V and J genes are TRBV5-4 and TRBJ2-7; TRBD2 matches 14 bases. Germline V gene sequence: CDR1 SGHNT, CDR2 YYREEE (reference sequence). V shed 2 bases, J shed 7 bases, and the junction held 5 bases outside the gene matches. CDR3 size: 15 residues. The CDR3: CASSFWGTSGSEQYF. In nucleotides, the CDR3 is TGTGCCAGCAGCTTCTGGGGGACTAGCGGGAGTGAGCAGTACTTC.

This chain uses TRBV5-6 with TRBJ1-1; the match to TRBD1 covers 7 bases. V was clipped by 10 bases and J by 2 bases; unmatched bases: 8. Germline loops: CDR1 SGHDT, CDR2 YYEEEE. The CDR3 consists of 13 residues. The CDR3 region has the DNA TGTGCCCCACCGGAGGGGGCAAACACTGAAGCTTTCTTT. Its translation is CAPPEGANTEAFF.

CDR3 sequence (DNA): TGTGCCAGCAGCACGGCTATGGGGGCAACAGATACGCAGTATTTT. As protein: CASSTAMGATDTQYF. The V call is TRBV7-9, the J call TRBJ2-3; TRBD1 might be the D (6 bases). V dropped 5 bases and J dropped 3 bases, with 15 bases sitting between them. This CDR3 spans 15 amino acids. From germline, CDR1 is SEHNR and CDR2 FQNEAQ (reference sequence).

The CDR3 DNA reads as TGTGCCAGCAGTTACTCGAAGTTTACAGATTATGGCTACACCTTC. Its translation: CASSYSKFTDYGYTF. This chain uses TRBV6-2 or TRBV6-3 with TRBJ1-2; D call uncertain. Germline values: CDR1 MNHEY, CDR2 SVGEGT. Trimming took 0 bases from V and 5 from J, leaving 13 bases between them. The CDR3 extends over 15 amino acids.

The CDR3 bases are TGTGCCAGCAGCTTGACAGGCCCATCAGGCTACACCTTC. It is translated as CASSLTGPSGYTF. The chain joins TRBV7-9 to TRBJ1-2, with D possibly being TRBD1 (6 bases). Germline CDR1 and CDR2: SEHNR and FQNEAQ (reference sequence). The V end lost 3 bases, the J end lost 8 bases, and 13 bases lay between the germline ends. The CDR3 runs 13 residues.